The 23 T cell receptor beta chains below come from one sample, sequenced in a study of T cell responses to AZD1222 COVID-19 vaccine. Profiling relied on immunoSEQ multiplex PCR, and the TCRdb table lists in-frame clones only, not all of them. The table records 95,000 to 100,000 clones, roughly 80% of them present only once. Material: peripheral blood, obtained 28 days after the second AZD1222 dose. The receptor set was obtained from an adult who received the AZD1222 COVID-19 vaccine.

This sequence joins TRBV18 and TRBJ2-6; 10 bases fit TRBD1. The CDR3 is 20 residues long. V lost 3 bases to trimming and J lost 1 base; unmatched junction nucleotides: 12. In germline, CDR1 is KGHSH, CDR2 LQKENI. CDR3 amino acids: CASSPNPTGTGVSGANVLTF. Written as DNA, the CDR3 is TGTGCCAGCTCACCCAACCCCACCGGGACAGGGGTATCTGGGGCCAACGTCCTGACTTTC.

This rearrangement joins TRBV7-3 to TRBJ1-5; TRBD1 is a possible D gene (5 bases). The length of the CDR3 is 13 residues. Trimming shortened V by 8 bases and J by 4 bases, and 12 bases separated the two germline ends. From germline, CDR1 is SGHTA and CDR2 FQGTGA. CDR3 in amino acids: CASALEGNQPQHF. In DNA form, the CDR3 reads TGTGCCAGCGCCTTAGAGGGGAATCAGCCCCAGCATTTT. Full variable domain (remainder filled in from reference TRBV7-3 and TRBJ1-5): GAGVSQTPSNKVTEKGKYVELRCDPISGHTALYWYRQSLGQGPEFLIYFQGTGAADDSGLPNDRFFAVRPEGSVSTLKIQRTERGDSAVYLCASALEGNQPQHFGDGTRLSIL.

The chain joins TRBV12-3 or TRBV12-4 to TRBJ1-5; 7 bases line up with TRBD1. The CDR3 consists of 13 residues. Trimming cost V 6 bases and J 6 bases; bases outside gene matches: 5. Here the CDR3 DNA reads TGTGCCAGCAGGCAGGGGGGCAGTCAGCCCCAGCATTTT. Its translation is CASRQGGSQPQHF.

The chain uses TRBV10-3 and TRBJ2-5, with a weak D call TRBD2 (6 bases). The CDR3 loop spans 14 amino acids. Looked up from germline, CDR1 is ENHRY and CDR2 is SYGVKD. Trimming shortened V by 8 bases and J by 7 bases, and 20 bases separated the two germline ends. The CDR3: CAIAPGTRRGTQYF. CDR3 bases: TGTGCCATCGCCCCCGGGACGAGGAGGGGGACCCAGTACTTC.

This clone was observed a handful of times. This chain connects TRBV7-9 to TRBJ1-1; 7 bases fit TRBD1. The ends lost 5 bases at V and 6 bases at J; junction bases unmatched: 12. The CDR3 contains 15 residues. Per germline, CDR1 SEHNR and CDR2 FQNEAQ (reference sequence). The CDR3 reads CASSPDRAYLSEAFF. The CDR3 bases are TGTGCCAGCAGCCCCGACAGGGCCTACTTATCTGAAGCTTTCTTT.

This clone has more than one count but fewer than ten. The rearrangement joins TRBV10-2 to TRBJ2-7; unclear D gene. Germline V CDR1 and CDR2: WSHSY, SAAADI. CDR3 length: 13 residues. V shed 5 bases and J shed 2 bases, with 10 bases lying between them. The CDR3 DNA is TGCGCCAGCAGTATCGATACAACCTACGAGCAGTACTTC. Its protein is CASSIDTTYEQYF.

V usage is TRBV9 and J usage is TRBJ2-3, with TRBD1 matching over 7 bases. This CDR3 is 14 amino acids long. Trimming cost V 3 bases and J 4 bases; bases outside gene matches: 5. Germline values: CDR1 SGDLS, CDR2 YYNGEE. Written as DNA, the CDR3 is TGTGCCAGCAGCGCCCTGACAGGGTCAGATACGCAGTATTTT. It is translated as CASSALTGSDTQYF.

The chain employs TRBV9 and TRBJ2-2; no clear D. Germline-derived CDR1 and CDR2 are SGDLS and YYNGEE. The CDR3 length is 15 residues. Trimming removed 6 bases at V and 0 bases at J, with 12 bases between. The CDR3 is CASNPKHSNTGELFF. CDR3 sequence (DNA): TGTGCCAGCAACCCAAAGCACTCGAACACCGGGGAGCTGTTTTTT.

The chain couples TRBV5-1 to TRBJ2-3, with D possibly being TRBD1 or TRBD2 (5 bases each). Trimming cost V 2 bases and J 2 bases, with 12 bases left between them. CDR3 length: 15 amino acids. CDR1 is SGHRS and CDR2 is YFSETQ in the germline V gene. The CDR3 bases are TGCGCCAGCAGCTTCCTCCGGGACCTCACAGATACGCAGTATTTT. Its protein product is CASSFLRDLTDTQYF.

The CDR3 DNA follows: TGTGCCAGTAGTGACCCGGGCCTGAGGAACACTGAAGCTTTCTTT. Amino acid sequence: CASSDPGLRNTEAFF. The chain joins TRBV19 to TRBJ1-1; D is undetermined. The CDR3 loop spans 15 amino acids. The V and J ends lost 5 bases and 1 base respectively, with 14 bases between them. Germline CDR1 LNHDA, CDR2 SQIVND (reference sequence).

This rearrangement joins TRBV7-9 to TRBJ2-7; D perhaps matches TRBD1 (6 bases). The CDR3 is 14 amino acids. Trimming shortened V by 5 bases and J by 7 bases, and 18 bases separated the two germline ends. Germline CDR1 is SEHNR and CDR2 is FQNEAQ (reference sequence). The CDR3 reads CASSRILGGMEQYF. For the CDR3, the DNA is TGTGCCAGCAGCCGGATTTTAGGGGGTATGGAGCAGTACTTC.

This chain connects TRBV5-6 to TRBJ2-1; D is unclear. This CDR3 comprises 13 residues. Germline V gives CDR1 SGHDT, CDR2 YYEEEE. Trimming shortened V by 1 base and J by 4 bases, and 6 bases separated the two germline ends. CDR3 sequence (DNA): TGTGCCAGCAGCTTGCATGGATACAATGAGCAGTTCTTC. Its protein product is CASSLHGYNEQFF.

The chain combines TRBV9 with TRBJ2-2, with D maybe TRBD2 (5 bases). CDR1 is SGDLS and CDR2 is YYNGEE in the germline V gene. The CDR3 runs to 12 residues. V lost 5 bases to trimming and J lost 4 bases, with 6 bases between them. The CDR3 spells CASSRGTGELFF. CDR3 in DNA: TGTGCCAGCAGTCGGGGCACCGGGGAGCTGTTTTTT.

This sequence joins TRBV6-5 and TRBJ1-2; no clear D gene. Germline CDR1 and CDR2: MNHEY and SVGAGI. This CDR3 comprises 15 residues. Trimming cost V 2 bases and J 6 bases, with 16 bases left between them. CDR3 amino acids: CASSYGTPAEHGYTF. As DNA, the CDR3 is TGTGCCAGCAGTTACGGTACACCGGCTGAACATGGCTACACCTTC.

This chain connects TRBV19 to TRBJ2-2; 11 bases map to TRBD2. The CDR3 extends over 18 amino acids. Germline V lookup: CDR1 LNHDA, CDR2 SQIVND (reference sequence). The V gene end was trimmed by 5 bases and the J gene end by 0 bases; junction bases not matched to a gene: 8. In DNA form, the CDR3 reads TGTGCCAGTAGTTCCAGACTAGCGGGGCCCACGAACACCGGGGAGCTGTTTTTT. Its translation: CASSSRLAGPTNTGELFF.

The chain has TRBV6-1 and TRBJ2-1, with 7 bases aligning to TRBD2. CDR3 length: 16 residues. V was pared by 4 bases and J by 5 bases, with 11 bases of the junction left unmatched. Germline V gene data show CDR1 as MNHNS and CDR2 as SASEGT. CDR3 DNA sequence: TGTGCCAGCAGTGGCGGGAGATCGGCCGTCGACAATGAGCAGTTCTTC. Its translation is CASSGGRSAVDNEQFF.

The V gene is TRBV9, the J gene TRBJ2-1; 9 nucleotides line up with TRBD2. The CDR3 spans 15 residues. In germline, CDR1 is SGDLS, CDR2 YYNGEE. The V segment lost 0 bases and the J segment 4 bases; nucleotides outside the gene matches: 2. CDR3 coding DNA: TGTGCCAGCAGCGTAGTAGCGGGAGCGTACAATGAGCAGTTCTTC. It codes for CASSVVAGAYNEQFF.

The chain is built from TRBV18 and TRBJ1-2; D not certain. V was trimmed by 2 bases and J by 1 base, leaving 8 bases between them. CDR3 length: 14 amino acids. Per the germline V gene, CDR1 is KGHSH and CDR2 is LQKENI. CDR3 region: CASSPITYNYGYTF. The CDR3 region has the DNA TGTGCCAGCTCACCAATTACATATAACTATGGCTACACCTTC.

The V call is TRBV7-2, the J call TRBJ1-1, with D uncertain. CDR1 is SGHTA and CDR2 is FQGNSA in the germline V gene. Trimming stripped 0 bases from V and 1 base from J, with 18 bases between. The CDR3 length is 18 residues. For the CDR3, the DNA is TGTGCCAGCAGCTTAGCGAGGAGACGTTCCCAGAGGAACACTGAAGCTTTCTTT. Protein product: CASSLARRRSQRNTEAFF.

The chain combines TRBV10-3 with TRBJ2-2; the D is unclear. The germline V gene encodes CDR1 ENHRY and CDR2 SYGVKD. There are 15 residues in the CDR3. Trimming took 11 bases from V and 8 from J, leaving 24 bases between them. The CDR3 DNA reads TGTGCCGCCGGTCCGGCTGGGCAGGATGGAGGGGAGCTGTTTTTT. Encoded protein: CAAGPAGQDGGELFF.

The V and J genes are TRBV18 and TRBJ2-1, with 8 bases aligning to TRBD1. Looked up from germline, CDR1 is KGHSH and CDR2 is LQKENI. The CDR3 extends over 15 amino acids. Unmatched junction bases numbered 6, after V lost 6 bases and J lost 2 bases. CDR3 nucleotides: TGTGCCAGCTCCGCGGACAGGGCCGCCTACAATGAGCAGTTCTTC. This sequence encodes CASSADRAAYNEQFF.

The chain has TRBV11-2 and TRBJ2-5; 11 positions match TRBD2. Germline V gene sequence: CDR1 SGHAT, CDR2 FQNNGV. The CDR3 sequence is 13 residues long. The V gene end was trimmed by 1 base and the J gene end by 12 bases; junction bases not matched to a gene: 4. DNA of the CDR3: TGTGCCAGCAGCTTAGCACTAGCGGGGGAGAAGTACTTC. Its protein product is CASSLALAGEKYF.

CDR3 sequence: CASSLGSSNQPQHF. CDR3 bases: TGTGCCAGCAGCTTGGGTAGTAGCAATCAGCCCCAGCATTTT. The V gene is TRBV5-5, the J gene TRBJ1-5; no definite D call. V gave up 0 bases and J gave up 0 bases, with 4 bases separating them. CDR1 SGHKS and CDR2 YYEKEE come from the germline V gene (reference sequence). The CDR3 sequence is 14 residues long. Looking up the rest from reference TRBV5-5 and TRBJ1-5 gives the full variable domain: DAGVTQSPTHLIKTRGQQVTLRCSPISGHKSVSWYQQVLGQGPQFIFQYYEKEERGRGNFPDRFSARQFPNYSSELNVNALLLGDSALYLCASSLGSSNQPQHFGDGTRLSIL.